This record concerns one TCR beta chain sequence. The record originates from a study of OX40 agonist ivuxolimab in advanced cancers. On the study more broadly: Among those enrolled, mean age was about 60 years (range about 20 to 79) and 70% to 85% were male.

Between the trimmed V and J ends, which lost 0 bases and 0 bases, there was a span of 14 bases. CDR1 LGHNA and CDR2 YSLEER come from the germline V gene. The CDR3 totals 17 residues. Patients were ruled out by autoimmune disease history or systemic immunosuppression. Libraries were prepared by immunoSEQ multiplex PCR; TCRdb keeps only in-frame clonotypes and omits some of them. The table has approximately 70,000 clones, around nine tenths seen once; the top ten hold around 6.1%. The TCR sequence derives from an adult with an advanced solid tumor such as melanoma, head and neck, liver or kidney cancer. The starting material was CD4+ or CD8+ T cells sorted from blood, obtained in a trial of the OX40 agonist ivuxolimab. V usage is TRBV4-3 and J usage is TRBJ1-1; no clear D gene. CDR3 sequence reads: CASSQDIDTGMNTEAFF. As DNA, the CDR3 is TGCGCCAGCAGCCAAGATATTGACACTGGGATGAACACTGAAGCTTTCTTT.